This T cell receptor beta chain was sequenced during a study of shared clonotypes between healthy human individuals. This CDR3 is built from 18 residues. J lost 0 bases, V lost 2 bases, and 11 bases had no gene match. Germline V CDR1 and CDR2: SGDLS, YYNGEE. Points on this clone: Its antigen is unidentified.

Once extracted for a subset, genomic DNA was divided evenly among several immunoSEQ plates. Using immunoSEQ multiplex PCR, the repertoire was profiled, and TCRdb retains in-frame clones only, with some absent. This sample carries under 700,000 clones, 85% to 95% of them seen once, and the ten largest clones take approximately 0.11%. Overall study findings and caveats: In having few donors, the study represented limited genetic and exposure-history diversity. Sequencing depth was expected to affect clonotype sharing among donors.

Terminally differentiated effector memory CD45RA+ cells were excluded by CCR7 positive selection of CD45RO-negative cells. The sequenced material came from naive CD8+ T cells sorted from blood. V and J are TRBV9 and TRBJ1-3; 7 nucleotides match TRBD1. The source is a woman under 40 in good health. In nucleotides, the CDR3 is TGTGCCAGCAGCGTCGGACAGGACATTGGATACTCTGGAAACACCATATATTTT. This translates into CASSVGQDIGYSGNTIYF.